These 3 T cell receptor beta chains came from one sample sequenced in a study of post-analysis software for immune sequencing data. Findings and limits, study-wide: There were five or six TRBV segments more frequent in patients than controls, and TRBV5-6, TRBV5-1 and TRBV20-1 were among them.

No antigen is known for these receptors. Tagging with unique molecular identifiers was a feature of the TCR beta cDNA libraries. MiXCR, applied by TCRdb to the PCR reads, yields one record per CDR3 protein. The repertoire consists of a few hundred thousand distinct CDR3 sequences, with about 38% occurring once and the leading ten covering 4% to 5.5%. The specimen sequenced was blood. These receptors all stem from a girl aged 5 to 17 with multiple sclerosis.

In its sample, this clonotype was seen many times. V usage is TRBV12-3 or TRBV12-4 and J usage is TRBJ1-2; tentative D call: TRBD1 (5 bases). CDR3 length: 14 residues. The V gene lost 6 bases and the J gene lost 1 base, with 12 bases spanning the gap. The CDR3 DNA is TGTGCCAGCAGCCTAGGGGCAGATAACTATGGCTACACCTTC. It yields the protein CASSLGADNYGYTF.

The chain couples TRBV5-1 to TRBJ2-7; 8 positions match TRBD1. The CDR3 runs to 13 residues. Germline V gene lookup returns CDR1 SGHRS and CDR2 YFSETQ. V lost 3 bases and J lost 6; bases outside the gene matches: 5. CDR3 residues: CASSWGQVGEQYF. The CDR3 nucleotides read TGCGCCAGCAGCTGGGGACAGGTAGGCGAGCAGTACTTC.

This clonotype was seen ten or more times. The chain is built from TRBV5-1 and TRBJ1-4; D is perhaps TRBD1 (6 bases). The V gene's germline CDR1 is SGHRS and CDR2 YFSETQ. This CDR3 comprises 13 residues. V dropped 0 bases and J dropped 8 bases, with 8 bases sitting between them. CDR3 protein: CASSLGTVEKLFF. The CDR3 DNA reads TGCGCCAGCAGCTTGGGGACAGTAGAAAAACTGTTTTTT. Variable domain in full (rest from reference TRBV5-1 and TRBJ1-4): KAGVTQTPRYLIKTRGQQVTLSCSPISGHRSVSWYQQTPGQGLQFLFEYFSETQRNKGNFPGRFSGRQFSNSRSEMNVSTLELGDSALYLCASSLGTVEKLFFGSGTQLSVL.